In this sample, the clone carrying this T cell receptor beta chain turned up a few times. V lost 4 bases to trimming and J lost 5 bases; unmatched junction nucleotides: 7. The CDR3 loop spans 15 amino acids. Germline V lookup: CDR1 LGHNA, CDR2 YSLEER. This sample stems from a study of beta chain features in type 1 diabetes. The isolated RNA, all of it, was reverse transcribed, so expressed TCRB transcripts were what got sequenced. The data were produced by immunoSEQ multiplex PCR, yet TCRdb's version contains in-frame clones alone and is incomplete. The repertoire holds around 300,000 clones, with around 13% as singletons.

The receptor comes from a man between 25 and 39 years old in good health. Specimen: central memory CD4+ T cells from blood. V is TRBV4-3 and J is TRBJ2-2; 7 bases line up with TRBD1. CDR3 residues: CASSPNDRVTGELFF. CDR3 sequence (DNA): TGCGCCAGCAGCCCTAACGACAGGGTTACCGGGGAGCTGTTTTTT.